A selection of T cell receptor beta chains follows, all from one sample in a study of T cells in Graves' hyperthyroidism and ophthalmopathy. MiXCR, applied by TCRdb to the multiplex PCR reads, yields one record per CDR3 protein. Counted here are 450,000 to 500,000 distinct CDR3 sequences, roughly 22% occurring once; the ten biggest clones make up 49%. Specimen: blood. The receptors were sampled from a woman between 65 and 79 years old with Graves' ophthalmopathy. Each CDR3 is given with its conserved first and last residue. D genes are given only for firm matches. Clone size, where shown, is once, few, many, or a class for clones that have expanded.

TRBD1	TRBV2	TRBJ1-5	many	TGTGCCAGCAGTGGACAGGGAGATCAGCCCCAGCATTTT	CASSGQGDQPQHF
NA	TRBV4-1	TRBJ1-1	NA	TGCGCCAGCAGCCAAGTAGCGCCCACTGAAGCTTTCTTT	CASSQVAPTEAFF
NA	TRBV6-1	TRBJ1-6	NA	TGTGCCACCCTAGATTTTGGAGGCAGTTCATCCAATTCACCCCTCCACTTT	CATLDFGGSSSNSPLHF
NA	TRBV24-1	TRBJ2-7	NA	TGTGCCACCAGTGATTCCGGACAGTTTTCCTACGAGCAGTACTTC	CATSDSGQFSYEQYF
NA	TRBV6-1	TRBJ2-3	few	TGTGCCAGCAGTGGTTACATGAGAGATACGCAGTATTTT	CASSGYMRDTQYF
NA	TRBV6-2/TRBV6-3	TRBJ1-5	many	TGTGCCAGCAGTGCTCCCATGAAAATACAGGGATATCAGCCCCAGCATTTT	CASSAPMKIQGYQPQHF
NA	TRBV2	TRBJ1-1	NA	TGTGCCAGCAGCTTAGCAGACACCGGAACTGAAGCTTTCTTT	CASSLADTGTEAFF
TRBD2	TRBV2	TRBJ2-7	NA	TGTGCCAACGCGGGACTAGCGTACTCCTACAATGAGCAGTACTTC	CANAGLAYSYNEQYF
TRBD2	TRBV6-1	TRBJ2-7	NA	TGTGCCAGCAGTGACCCGACTAGCGGGGGCTCCTACGAGCAGTACTTC	CASSDPTSGGSYEQYF
TRBD2	TRBV7-3	TRBJ2-2	NA	TGTGCCTCAAGGGGCGGGAGAGATACCGGGGAGCTGTTTTTT	CASRGGRDTGELFF
TRBD2	TRBV6-2/TRBV6-3	TRBJ2-1	NA	TGTGCCAGCAGGTCCTTGGGGACTAGCGGGAATGAGCAGTTCTTC	CASRSLGTSGNEQFF
NA	TRBV7-8	TRBJ1-2	many	TGTGCCAGCAGCTTAGACAAGAACTATGGCTACACCTTC	CASSLDKNYGYTF
TRBD1	TRBV20-1	TRBJ1-2	NA	TGCAGTGCTGGGACAGGGGTCAACTATGGCTACACCTTC	CSAGTGVNYGYTF
NA	TRBV27	TRBJ1-2	NA	TGTGCCAGCAGCCGGGGGGACGCTAACTATGGCTACACCTTC	CASSRGDANYGYTF
NA	TRBV3-1	TRBJ2-1	few	TGTGCCAGCAGCCAAGTGGTGGACCCCGGGAGAGTCGGCAATGAGCAGTTCTTC	CASSQVVDPGRVGNEQFF
TRBD1	TRBV12-3/TRBV12-4	TRBJ2-7	NA	TGTGCCAGCAGTTTAGAGCCGGGACAGGGATCCTACGAGCAGTACTTC	CASSLEPGQGSYEQYF
NA	TRBV6-1	TRBJ2-2	few	TGTGCCAGCAACGGGGGTAGTACGACCGGGGAGCTGTTTTTT	CASNGGSTTGELFF
NA	TRBV7-9	TRBJ1-2	NA	TGTGCCAGCAGCTTAGGACAGCCTCTAACTGGCTACACCTTC	CASSLGQPLTGYTF
NA	TRBV7-2	TRBJ2-7	NA	TGTGCCAGCAGCTTAGTTAGGGGCGGCGTCGAGCAGTACTTC	CASSLVRGGVEQYF
NA	TRBV20-1	TRBJ2-3	few	TGCAGTGCCCTAGGGCCCGGGCCAGATACGCAGTATTTT	CSALGPGPDTQYF
TRBD1	TRBV7-9	TRBJ1-5	many	TGTGCCAGCAGCCCGACGGGACAGTCAATCAAGCCCCAGCATTTT	CASSPTGQSIKPQHF
NA	TRBV28	TRBJ1-5	many	TGTGCCAGCAGTTTTGAGGGGAGGCAGCCCCAGCATTTT	CASSFEGRQPQHF
TRBD1	TRBV12-3/TRBV12-4	TRBJ2-6	few	TGTGCCAGCAGTTACATGGTCTACCCACCGGGACAGGGCTCCGGGGCCAACGTCCTGACTTTC	CASSYMVYPPGQGSGANVLTF